This T cell receptor beta chain was sequenced during a study of beta chain features in type 1 diabetes. Findings and caveats of the study: HLA effects on TCRB rearrangement stayed unresolved here. Among patients with Type 1 diabetes, TCRB CDR3s were moderately but significantly shorter in every one of the four CD4+ subsets.

The entirety of the isolated RNA underwent reverse transcription, so expressed TCRB transcripts were sequenced. Read counts averaged approximately 3.5 million for samples of naive, central memory and regulatory T cells. Profiled with immunoSEQ multiplex PCR; TCRdb holds only in-frame clones, not every one. Altogether approximately 150,000 clones are present, roughly an eighth being singletons, with the ten largest covering under 1.5%. The sample holds a few counts of this clone. The antigen is not known. Trimming removed 4 bases from V and 4 bases from J, with 13 bases in between. CDR1 and CDR2 from the germline V gene are GTSNPN and SVGIG (reference sequence). The CDR3 extends over 13 amino acids. Without exception, sorted populations had purity beyond 95%.

Source material: central memory CD4+ T cells from blood. The rearrangement uses TRBV30 and TRBJ1-1, with D tentatively TRBD1 (6 bases). The receptor's source is a man in his late teens or twenties with type 1 diabetes. CDR3 DNA: TGTGCCTGGACTACTGTAGGGGGCACTGAAGCTTTCTTT. Protein product: CAWTTVGGTEAFF.